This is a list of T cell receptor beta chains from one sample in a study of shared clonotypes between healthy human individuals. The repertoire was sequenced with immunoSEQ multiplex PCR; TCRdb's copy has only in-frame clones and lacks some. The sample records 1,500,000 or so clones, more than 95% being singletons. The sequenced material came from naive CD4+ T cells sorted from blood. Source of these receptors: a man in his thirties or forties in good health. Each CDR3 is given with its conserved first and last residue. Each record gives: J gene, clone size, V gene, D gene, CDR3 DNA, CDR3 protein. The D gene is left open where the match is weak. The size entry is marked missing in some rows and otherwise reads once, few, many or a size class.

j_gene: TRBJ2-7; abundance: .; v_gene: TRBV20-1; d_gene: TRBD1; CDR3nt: TGCAGTGCTCTAACAGGGGACGAGCAGTACTTC; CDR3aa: CSALTGDEQYF
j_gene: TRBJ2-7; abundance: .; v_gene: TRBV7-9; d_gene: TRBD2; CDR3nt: TGTGCCAGCAGCTTGGGGCGGGGGGCTCGGTTCTACGAGCAGTACTTC; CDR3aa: CASSLGRGARFYEQYF
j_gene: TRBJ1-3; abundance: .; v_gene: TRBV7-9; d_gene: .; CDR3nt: TGTGCCAGCAGCTTAGCGGCCAGCATTGGAAACACCATATATTTT; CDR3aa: CASSLAASIGNTIYF
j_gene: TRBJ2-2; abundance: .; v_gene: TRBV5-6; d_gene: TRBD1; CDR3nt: TGTGCCAGCAGTAAGGTGGGGGGACAGGGTCGCACCGGGGAGCTGTTTTTT; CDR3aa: CASSKVGGQGRTGELFF
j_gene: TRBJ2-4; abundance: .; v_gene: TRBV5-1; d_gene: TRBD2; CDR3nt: TGCGCCAGCAGGGTACTAGCGGGCGATTCACTATTAACCAAAAACATTCAGTACTTC; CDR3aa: CASRVLAGDSLLTKNIQYF
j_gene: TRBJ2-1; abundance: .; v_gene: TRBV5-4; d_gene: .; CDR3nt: TGTGCCAGCAGCTTCCGACAGGCGTACAATGAGCAGTTCTTC; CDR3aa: CASSFRQAYNEQFF
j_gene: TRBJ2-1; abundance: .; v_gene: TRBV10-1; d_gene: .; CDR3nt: TGCGCCAGCAGTGACCTCAGCGGGCGTCCGGGAAATGAGCAGTTCTTC; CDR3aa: CASSDLSGRPGNEQFF
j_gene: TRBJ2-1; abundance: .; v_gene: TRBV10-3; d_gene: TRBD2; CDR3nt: TGTGCCATCAGCAATAGCGGGAGGGTAAACGAGCAGTTCTTC; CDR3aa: CAISNSGRVNEQFF
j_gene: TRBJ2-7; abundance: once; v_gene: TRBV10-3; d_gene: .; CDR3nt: TGTGCCATCAGTGAGTCGCTCAAGAGCCTGGGCGAGCAGTACTTC; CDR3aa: CAISESLKSLGEQYF
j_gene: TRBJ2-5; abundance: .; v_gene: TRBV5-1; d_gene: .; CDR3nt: TGCGCCAGCAGGTCGGCCCTAGCAATGGGAGAGACCCAGTACTTC; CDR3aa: CASRSALAMGETQYF
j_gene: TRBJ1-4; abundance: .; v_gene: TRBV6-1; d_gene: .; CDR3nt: TGTGCCAGCAGTGTGGGGGATTGGGGTGAAAAACTGTTTTTT; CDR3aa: CASSVGDWGEKLFF
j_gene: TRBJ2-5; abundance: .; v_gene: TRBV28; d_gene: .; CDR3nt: TGTGCCAGCAGTTATCGGGAGACCCAGTACTTC; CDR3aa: CASSYRETQYF
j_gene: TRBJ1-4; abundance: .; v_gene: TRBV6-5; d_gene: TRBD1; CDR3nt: TGTGCCAGCGGGGGACAGTGGAATGAAAAACTGTTTTTT; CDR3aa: CASGGQWNEKLFF
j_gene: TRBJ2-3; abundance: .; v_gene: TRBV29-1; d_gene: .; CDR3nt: TGCAGCGTTCGTGGCAGGGCCCTCACAGATACGCAGTATTTT; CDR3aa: CSVRGRALTDTQYF
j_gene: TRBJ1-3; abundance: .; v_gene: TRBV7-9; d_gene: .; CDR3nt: TGTGCCAGCAGCCCTCCGGGCAGTTGGACTGGAAACACCATATATTTT; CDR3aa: CASSPPGSWTGNTIYF
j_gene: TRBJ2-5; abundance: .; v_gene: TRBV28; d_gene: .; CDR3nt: TGTGCCAGCAGTTCGACAGGGAGGGAGACCCAGTACTTC; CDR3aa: CASSSTGRETQYF
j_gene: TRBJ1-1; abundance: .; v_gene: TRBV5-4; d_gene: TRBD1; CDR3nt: TGTGCCAGCAGCCGAAATAAAAAAGGGACAGGAGAAGCTTTCTTT; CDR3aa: CASSRNKKGTGEAFF
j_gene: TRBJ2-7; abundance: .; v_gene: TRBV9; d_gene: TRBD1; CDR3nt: TGTGCCAGCAGCCCTACAGGGGATCCCTACGAGCAGTACTTC; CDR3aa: CASSPTGDPYEQYF
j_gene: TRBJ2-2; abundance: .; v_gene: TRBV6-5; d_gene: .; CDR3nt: TGTGCCAGCGCTCCTATAGGGGGGCGGGAGCTGTTTTTT; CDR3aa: CASAPIGGRELFF
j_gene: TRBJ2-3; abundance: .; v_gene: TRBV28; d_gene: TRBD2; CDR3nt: TGTGCCAGCAGTACGACAGCCCGTGGACTAGCGGGAGAAACAGATACGCAGTATTTT; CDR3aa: CASSTTARGLAGETDTQYF
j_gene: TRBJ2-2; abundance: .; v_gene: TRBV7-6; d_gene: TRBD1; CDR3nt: TGTGCCAGCAGCTTGGGTGGACAGGGTACCACCGGGGAGCTGTTTTTT; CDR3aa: CASSLGGQGTTGELFF
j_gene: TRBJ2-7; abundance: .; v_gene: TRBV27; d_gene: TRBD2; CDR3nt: TGTGCCAGCAGTTTTTTCGGGACTAGCGGGAGGGTCTACGAGCAGTACTTC; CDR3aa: CASSFFGTSGRVYEQYF
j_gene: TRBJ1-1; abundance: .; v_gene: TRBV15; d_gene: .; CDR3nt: TGTGCCACCAGCAGAGATGGGGCGGACACTGAAGCTTTCTTT; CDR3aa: CATSRDGADTEAFF
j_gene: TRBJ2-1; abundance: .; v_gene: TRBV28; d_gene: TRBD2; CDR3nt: TGTGCCAGCAGCTTTGGGAGGGGTAGCGGGAGCTCCTACAATGAGCAGTTCTTC; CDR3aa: CASSFGRGSGSSYNEQFF
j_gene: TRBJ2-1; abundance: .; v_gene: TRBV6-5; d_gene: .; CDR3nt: TGTGCCAGCAGGGGCGTGTTCAATGAGCAGTTCTTC; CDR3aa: CASRGVFNEQFF
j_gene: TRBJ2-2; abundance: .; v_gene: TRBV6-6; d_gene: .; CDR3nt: TGTGCCAGCAGTCACGGGACTCTCGCGAACACCGGGGAGCTGTTTTTT; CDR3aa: CASSHGTLANTGELFF
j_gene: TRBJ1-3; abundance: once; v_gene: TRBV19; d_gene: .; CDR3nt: TGTGCCAGTAGTTTGGATCGCTCTGGAAACACCATATATTTT; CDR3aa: CASSLDRSGNTIYF
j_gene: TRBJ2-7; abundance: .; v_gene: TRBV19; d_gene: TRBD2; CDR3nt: TGTGCCAGTAGTAGACGGACTAGCGGGAGCTCCTACGAGCAGTACTTC; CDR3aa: CASSRRTSGSSYEQYF
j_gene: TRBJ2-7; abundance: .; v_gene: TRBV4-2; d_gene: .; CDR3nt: TGTGCCAGCAGCCAAGAAACCGGACGCGTCGAGCAGTACTTC; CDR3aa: CASSQETGRVEQYF
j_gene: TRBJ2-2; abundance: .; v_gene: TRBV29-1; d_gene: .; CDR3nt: TGCAGCGCCCAGGCGGTCGCGAACACCGGGGAGCTGTTTTTT; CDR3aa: CSAQAVANTGELFF
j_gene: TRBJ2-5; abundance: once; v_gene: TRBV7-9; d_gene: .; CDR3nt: TGTGCCAGCAGACAACTCGGAAGGGGCGCGAAGGAGACCCAGTACTTC; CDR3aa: CASRQLGRGAKETQYF
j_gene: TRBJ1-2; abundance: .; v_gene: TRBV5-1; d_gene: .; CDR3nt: TGCGCCAGCAGCTTTCCGGCGGACGGGATCGGGGCCTATGGCTACACCTTC; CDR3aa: CASSFPADGIGAYGYTF
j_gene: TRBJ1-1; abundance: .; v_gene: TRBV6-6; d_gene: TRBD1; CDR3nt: TGTGCCAGCAGTCCTAGGGGGCGACTACAGAACACTGAAGCTTTCTTT; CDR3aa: CASSPRGRLQNTEAFF
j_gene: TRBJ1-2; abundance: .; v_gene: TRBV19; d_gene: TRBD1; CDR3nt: TGTGCCAGTAGGCCGACAGGGACCCATGGCTACACCTTC; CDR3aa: CASRPTGTHGYTF
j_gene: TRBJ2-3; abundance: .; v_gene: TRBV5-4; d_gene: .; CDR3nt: TGTGCCAGCAGCGTTGAGGTAGCCACCACAGATACGCAGTATTTT; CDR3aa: CASSVEVATTDTQYF
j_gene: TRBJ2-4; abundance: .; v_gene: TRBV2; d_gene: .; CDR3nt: TGTGCCAGCACCGTACCGGGACTTACTATAGCCAAAAACATTCAGTACTTC; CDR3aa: CASTVPGLTIAKNIQYF
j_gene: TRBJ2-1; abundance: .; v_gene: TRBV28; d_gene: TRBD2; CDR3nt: TGTGCCAGCAGTTTAGGTCTAGCGGGGATTCACAATGAGCAGTTCTTC; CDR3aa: CASSLGLAGIHNEQFF
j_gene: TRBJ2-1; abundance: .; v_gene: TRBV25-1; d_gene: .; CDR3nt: TGTGCCAGCAGTGAATTCAATGAGCAGTTCTTC; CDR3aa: CASSEFNEQFF